This entry lists 10 T cell receptor beta chains sequenced from one sample in a study of CD8 T cells in Susac syndrome. RNA amounts of about 0.45 to 1 ug underwent reverse transcription with random hexamers. TCRdb called the immunoSEQ multiplex PCR reads again in MiXCR, with one record for every CDR3 protein. The sample yields 300,000 to 350,000 distinct CDR3 sequences, roughly 94% seen once. Source material: CD4+ T cells from PBMCs. The origin of the receptors is a human donor with multiple sclerosis.

The V call is TRBV18, the J call TRBJ1-1; D possibly corresponds to TRBD1 (5 bases). V was clipped by 0 bases and J by 1 base, with 9 bases between them. The CDR3 is 15 residues long. Germline V gene data show CDR1 as KGHSH and CDR2 as LQKENI. CDR3 sequence reads: CASSPPPGRNTEAFF. Here the CDR3 DNA reads TGTGCCAGCTCACCACCTCCAGGGCGGAACACTGAAGCTTTCTTT.

V gene TRBV7-9 combines with J gene TRBJ2-6; 10 bases agree with TRBD1. With V trimmed by 4 bases and J by 0 bases, 9 bases remained unmatched. This CDR3 comprises 19 residues. Germline lookup yields CDR1 SEHNR and CDR2 FQNEAQ (reference sequence). Here the CDR3 DNA reads TGTGCCAGCAGCTCACACCGGACAGGGGGAGGCTCTGGGGCCAACGTCCTGACTTTC. Amino acids: CASSSHRTGGGSGANVLTF.

V is TRBV7-3 and J is TRBJ2-3; D call uncertain. The V end lost 1 base, the J end lost 0 bases, and 8 bases lay between the germline ends. The CDR3 loop spans 15 amino acids. Germline V gives CDR1 SGHTA, CDR2 FQGTGA. CDR3 DNA sequence: TGTGCCAGCAGCTTAATGTCGACTAGCACAGATACGCAGTATTTT. Its protein product is CASSLMSTSTDTQYF.

V usage is TRBV12-3 or TRBV12-4 and J usage is TRBJ1-6; D is perhaps TRBD1 (5 bases). V lost 7 bases to trimming and J lost 9 bases, with 10 bases between them. The CDR3 has 12 amino acids. CDR3 DNA: TGTGCCAGCAATCAGGGTGGTTCACCCCTCCACTTT. Residues: CASNQGGSPLHF.

This clonotype appeared once. The rearrangement joins TRBV5-1 to TRBJ2-3; weak D call: TRBD1 (7 bases). Between the trimmed V and J ends, which lost 4 bases and 3 bases, there was a span of 18 bases. The CDR3 covers 16 residues. CDR1 is SGHRS and CDR2 is YFSETQ in the germline V gene. The CDR3 DNA is TGCGCCAGCAGCGTCGAATCCAGGGGGGAAACAGATACGCAGTATTTT. This sequence encodes CASSVESRGETDTQYF.

V usage is TRBV12-3 or TRBV12-4 and J usage is TRBJ2-4, with TRBD2 as a possible D gene (5 bases). The CDR3 contains 15 residues. Between the trimmed V and J ends, which lost 4 bases and 0 bases, there was a span of 10 bases. The CDR3 nucleotides are TGTGCCAGCAGTTCCGGGGTACTAGCCAAAAACATTCAGTACTTC. Amino acids: CASSSGVLAKNIQYF.

V usage is TRBV2 and J usage is TRBJ1-5; D call uncertain. The germline V gene encodes CDR1 SNHLY and CDR2 FYNNEI. The CDR3 has 14 amino acids. V shed 6 bases and J shed 1 base, with 10 bases lying between them. The CDR3 spells CASRMTQSNQPQHF. Here the CDR3 DNA reads TGTGCCAGCAGGATGACACAGAGCAATCAGCCCCAGCATTTT.

The genes are TRBV7-2 and TRBJ2-1, with no clear D. This CDR3 has 13 residues. Germline CDR1 is SGHTA and CDR2 is FQGNSA. Trimming removed 3 bases at V and 4 bases at J, with 7 bases between. CDR3 in amino acids: CASSFGNYNEQFF. CDR3 nucleotides: TGTGCCAGCAGCTTTGGGAATTACAATGAGCAGTTCTTC.

CDR3 in amino acids: CSAPDSHLSGNTIYF. The CDR3 bases are TGCAGTGCTCCTGACAGTCACCTCTCTGGAAACACCATATATTTT. V gene TRBV20-1 combines with J gene TRBJ1-3; D is possibly TRBD1 (5 bases). The CDR3 sequence is 15 residues long. The germline V gene has CDR1 DFQATT and CDR2 SNEGSKA (reference sequence). V was cut by 5 bases and J by 0 bases, with 14 bases left in between.

The chain uses TRBV7-9 and TRBJ2-3, with a tentative D call TRBD2 (6 bases). In germline, CDR1 is SEHNR, CDR2 FQNEAQ (reference sequence). CDR3 size: 15 residues. Trimming cost V 4 bases and J 2 bases, with 13 bases left between them. In nucleotides, the CDR3 is TGTGCCAGCAGCTCGGGACTGGCAAACACAGATACGCAGTATTTT. This sequence encodes CASSSGLANTDTQYF.